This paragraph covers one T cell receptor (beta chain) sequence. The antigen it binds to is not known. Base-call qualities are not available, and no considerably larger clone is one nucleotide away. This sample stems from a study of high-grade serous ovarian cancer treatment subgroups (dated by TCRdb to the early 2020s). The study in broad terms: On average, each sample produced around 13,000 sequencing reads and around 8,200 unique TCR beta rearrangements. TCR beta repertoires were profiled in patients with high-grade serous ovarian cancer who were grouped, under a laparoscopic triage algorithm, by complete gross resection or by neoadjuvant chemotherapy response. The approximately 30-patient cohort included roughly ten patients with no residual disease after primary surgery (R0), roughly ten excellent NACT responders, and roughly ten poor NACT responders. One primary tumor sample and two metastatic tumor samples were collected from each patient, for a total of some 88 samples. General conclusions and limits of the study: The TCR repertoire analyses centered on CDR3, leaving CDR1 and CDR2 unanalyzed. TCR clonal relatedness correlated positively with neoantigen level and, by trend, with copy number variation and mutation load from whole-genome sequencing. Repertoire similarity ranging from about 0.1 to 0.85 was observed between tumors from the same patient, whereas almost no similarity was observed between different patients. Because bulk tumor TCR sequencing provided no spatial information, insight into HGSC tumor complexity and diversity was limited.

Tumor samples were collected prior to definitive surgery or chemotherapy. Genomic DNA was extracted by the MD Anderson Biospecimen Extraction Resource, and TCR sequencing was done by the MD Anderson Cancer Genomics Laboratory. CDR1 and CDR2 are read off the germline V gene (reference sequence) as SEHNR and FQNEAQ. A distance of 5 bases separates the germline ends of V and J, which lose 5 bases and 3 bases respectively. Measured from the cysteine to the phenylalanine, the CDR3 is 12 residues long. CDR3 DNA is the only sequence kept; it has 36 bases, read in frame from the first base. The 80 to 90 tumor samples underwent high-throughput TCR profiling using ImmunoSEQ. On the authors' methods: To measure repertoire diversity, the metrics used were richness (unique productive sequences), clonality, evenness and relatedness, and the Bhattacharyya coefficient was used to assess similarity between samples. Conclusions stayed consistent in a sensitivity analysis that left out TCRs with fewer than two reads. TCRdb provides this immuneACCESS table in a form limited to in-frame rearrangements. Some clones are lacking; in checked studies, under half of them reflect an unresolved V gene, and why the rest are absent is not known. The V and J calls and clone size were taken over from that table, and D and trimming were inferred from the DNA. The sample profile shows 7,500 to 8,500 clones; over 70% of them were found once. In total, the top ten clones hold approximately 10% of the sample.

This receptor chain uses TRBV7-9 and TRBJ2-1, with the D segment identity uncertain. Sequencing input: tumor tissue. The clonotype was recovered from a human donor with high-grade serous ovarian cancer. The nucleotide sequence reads TGTGCCAGCAGCGGCGACTACAATGAGCAGTTCTTC. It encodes CASSGDYNEQFF.